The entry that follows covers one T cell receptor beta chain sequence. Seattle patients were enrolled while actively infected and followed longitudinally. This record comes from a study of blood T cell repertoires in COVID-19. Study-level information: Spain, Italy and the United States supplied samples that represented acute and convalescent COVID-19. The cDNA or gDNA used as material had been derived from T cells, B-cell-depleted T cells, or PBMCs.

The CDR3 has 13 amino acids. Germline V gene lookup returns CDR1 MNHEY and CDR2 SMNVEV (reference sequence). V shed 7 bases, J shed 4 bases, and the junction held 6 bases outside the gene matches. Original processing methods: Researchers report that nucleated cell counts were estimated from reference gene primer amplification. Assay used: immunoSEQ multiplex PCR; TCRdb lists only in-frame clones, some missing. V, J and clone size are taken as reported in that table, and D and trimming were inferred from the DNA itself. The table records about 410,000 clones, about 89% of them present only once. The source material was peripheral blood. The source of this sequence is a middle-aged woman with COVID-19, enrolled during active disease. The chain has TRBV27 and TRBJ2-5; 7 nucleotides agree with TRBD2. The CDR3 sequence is CASTPGRGETQYF. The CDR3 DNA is TGTGCCAGCACCCCGGGGAGGGGAGAGACCCAGTACTTC.